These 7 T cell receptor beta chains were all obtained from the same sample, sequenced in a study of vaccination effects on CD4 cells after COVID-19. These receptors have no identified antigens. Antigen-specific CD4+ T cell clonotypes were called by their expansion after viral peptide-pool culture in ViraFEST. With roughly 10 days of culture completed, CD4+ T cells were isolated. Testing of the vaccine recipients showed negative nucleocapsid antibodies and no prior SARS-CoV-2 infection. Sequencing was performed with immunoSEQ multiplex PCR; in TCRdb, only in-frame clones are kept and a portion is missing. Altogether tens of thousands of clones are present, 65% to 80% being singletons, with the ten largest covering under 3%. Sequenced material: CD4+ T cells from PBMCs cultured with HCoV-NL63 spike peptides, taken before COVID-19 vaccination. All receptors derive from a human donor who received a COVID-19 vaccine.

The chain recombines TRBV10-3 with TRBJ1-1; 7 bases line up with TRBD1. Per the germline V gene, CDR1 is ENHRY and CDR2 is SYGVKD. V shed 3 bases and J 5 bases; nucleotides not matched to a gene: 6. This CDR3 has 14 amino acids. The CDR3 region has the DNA TGTGCCATCAGTGAAGGGGGCTATGGAACTGAAGCTTTCTTT. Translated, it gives CAISEGGYGTEAFF.

The CDR3 DNA follows: TGTGCCAGCGACCGGGACAGAAACATTCAGTACTTC. Its translation is CASDRDRNIQYF. This rearrangement joins TRBV6-5 to TRBJ2-4; 7 bases are shared with TRBD1. Germline V gives CDR1 MNHEY, CDR2 SVGAGI. This CDR3 is built from 12 residues. V trimming: 8 bases; J trimming: 6 bases; junction bases outside the gene matches: 4.

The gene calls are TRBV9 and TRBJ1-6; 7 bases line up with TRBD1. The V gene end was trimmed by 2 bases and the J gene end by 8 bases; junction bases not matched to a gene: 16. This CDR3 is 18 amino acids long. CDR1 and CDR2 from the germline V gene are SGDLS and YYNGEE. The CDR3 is CASSVDYTGARVDSPLHF. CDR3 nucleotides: TGTGCCAGCAGCGTCGATTATACAGGGGCAAGGGTAGATTCACCCCTCCACTTT.

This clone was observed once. Here the CDR3 reads CASTGVGGNQPQHF. DNA of the CDR3: TGTGCCAGCACAGGGGTGGGAGGCAATCAGCCCCAGCATTTT. V usage is TRBV28 and J usage is TRBJ1-5; perhaps TRBD1 as D (6 bases). Germline V gene data show CDR1 as MDHEN and CDR2 as SYDVKM. The CDR3 spans 14 residues. Trimming shortened V by 7 bases and J by 2 bases, and 12 bases separated the two germline ends.

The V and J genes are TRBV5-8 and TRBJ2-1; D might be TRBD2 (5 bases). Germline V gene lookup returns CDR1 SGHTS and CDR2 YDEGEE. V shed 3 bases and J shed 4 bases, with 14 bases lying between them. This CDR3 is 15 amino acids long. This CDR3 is CASSSDLTGYNEQFF. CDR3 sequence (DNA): TGTGCCAGCAGCTCGGACCTAACGGGGTACAATGAGCAGTTCTTC.

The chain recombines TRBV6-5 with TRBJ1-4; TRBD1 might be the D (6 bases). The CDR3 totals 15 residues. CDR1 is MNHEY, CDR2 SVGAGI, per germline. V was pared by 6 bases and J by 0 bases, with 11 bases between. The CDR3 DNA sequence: TGTGCCAGCAGGGGGACATTAGCAACTAATGAAAAACTGTTTTTT. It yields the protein CASRGTLATNEKLFF.

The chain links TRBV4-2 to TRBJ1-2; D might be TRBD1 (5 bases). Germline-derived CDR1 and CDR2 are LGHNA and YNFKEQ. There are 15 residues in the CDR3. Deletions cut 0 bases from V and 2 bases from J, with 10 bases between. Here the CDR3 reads CASSQDLGGNYGYTF. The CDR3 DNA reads TGTGCCAGCAGCCAAGATCTTGGGGGGAACTATGGCTACACCTTC.